Below are 13 T cell receptor beta chains sequenced from a single sample in a study of blood T cell repertoires in COVID-19. Measured with immunoSEQ multiplex PCR; TCRdb has only the in-frame clones, and not every one. The sample has tens of thousands of clones, about nine tenths seen once. The source material was peripheral blood. Source of these receptors: a man between 65 and 85 years old with active or convalescent COVID-19.

The chain is built from TRBV19 and TRBJ1-4, with TRBD1 identical over 12 bases. There are 15 residues in the CDR3. Looked up from germline, CDR1 is LNHDA and CDR2 is SQIVND (reference sequence). V shed 5 bases and J 13 bases; nucleotides not matched to a gene: 11. The CDR3: CASSFSGTGGGRLFF. The CDR3 DNA is TGTGCCAGTAGTTTCTCCGGGACAGGGGGCGGCCGACTGTTTTTT.

The V and J genes are TRBV18 and TRBJ1-1, with TRBD1 matching 8 bases. Trimming removed 2 bases from V and 5 bases from J; junction bases left unmatched: 7. CDR1 and CDR2 from the germline V gene are KGHSH and LQKENI. The CDR3 loop spans 15 amino acids. CDR3 coding DNA: TGTGCCAGCTCACCAGGAACAGGGGGGTATACTGAAGCTTTCTTT. It encodes CASSPGTGGYTEAFF.

J is TRBJ1-2 and V is TRBV2, with a tentative D call TRBD1 (5 bases). Trimming removed 4 bases at V and 1 base at J, with 10 bases between. The CDR3 is made up of 14 amino acids. Germline CDR1 is SNHLY and CDR2 is FYNNEI. CDR3 DNA sequence: TGTGCCAGCAGTGCAAAGACAGTTAACTATGGCTACACCTTC. Translated, it gives CASSAKTVNYGYTF.

The V call is TRBV9, the J call TRBJ2-1, with 8 positions matching TRBD2. There are 18 residues in the CDR3. Per germline, CDR1 SGDLS and CDR2 YYNGEE. J was trimmed by 6 bases and V by 0 bases; bases with no gene match: 14. CDR3 region: CASSVEGWAGGPGNEQFF. CDR3 bases: TGTGCCAGCAGCGTAGAGGGGTGGGCGGGAGGCCCGGGCAATGAGCAGTTCTTC.

The chain uses TRBV7-2 and TRBJ2-5; D not resolved. CDR1 is SGHTA and CDR2 is FQGNSA in the germline V gene. The CDR3 is made up of 15 amino acids. V was shortened by 4 bases and J by 1 base, with 13 bases between the two germline ends. The chain's CDR3 is CASSYRVNPQETQYF. In DNA form, the CDR3 reads TGTGCCAGCAGCTACCGCGTCAACCCCCAAGAGACCCAGTACTTC. The variable domain in full, with the rest retrieved from reference TRBV7-2 and TRBJ2-5, is GAGVSQSPSNKVTEKGKDVELRCDPISGHTALYWYRQSLGQGLEFLIYFQGNSAPDKSGLPSDRFSAERTGGSVSTLTIQRTQQEDSAVYLCASSYRVNPQETQYFGPGTRLLVL.

The V and J genes are TRBV6-6 and TRBJ2-1; 8 bases agree with TRBD1. This CDR3 region has 14 residues. Germline CDR1 reads MNHNY; CDR2 reads SVGAGI (reference sequence). V trimming: 6 bases; J trimming: 5 bases; junction bases outside the gene matches: 6. In DNA, the CDR3 is TGTGCCAGCAGCCGGGACAGGATAAACAATGAGCAGTTCTTC. It is translated as CASSRDRINNEQFF.

The chain is built from TRBV5-8 and TRBJ1-6, with 8 bases matching TRBD1. V was clipped by 4 bases and J by 9 bases; unmatched bases: 9. Germline lookup yields CDR1 SGHTS and CDR2 YDEGEE. The CDR3 contains 15 residues. The CDR3 loop reads CASSDRTGRGSPLHF. The CDR3 DNA reads TGTGCCAGCAGCGACCGGACAGGGAGGGGTTCACCCCTCCACTTT.

This chain joins TRBV6-2 or TRBV6-3 and TRBJ2-5; 13 bases line up with TRBD2. V dropped 5 bases and J dropped 5; count of bases not matched to a gene: 5. This CDR3 is built from 15 residues. Germline loops: CDR1 MNHEY, CDR2 SVGEGT. CDR3 residues: CASSRTSGSTETQYF. The DNA for the CDR3 is TGTGCCAGCAGTCGGACTAGCGGGAGCACCGAGACCCAGTACTTC.

In its sample, this clone was seen once. This chain links TRBV19 with TRBJ1-2; TRBD1 matches 7 bases. The CDR3 consists of 14 residues. CDR1 is LNHDA and CDR2 is SQIVND in the germline V gene (reference sequence). Germline trimming cut 7 bases from V and 7 bases from J; bases unmatched to any gene: 12. The CDR3 region has the DNA TGTGCCAGTAAAATACCCGGGACAGACGTTGGCTACACCTTC. The encoded protein is CASKIPGTDVGYTF.

The chain joins TRBV3-1 (or the pseudogene TRBV3-2) to TRBJ2-1, with 11 bases that match TRBD2. J gave up 7 bases and V 6 bases, and 23 bases lay outside the gene matches. Per the germline V gene, CDR1 is LGHDT and CDR2 is YNNKEL (reference sequence). The CDR3 extends over 20 amino acids. The CDR3 region is CASRRTTGTSGRLGENEQFF. The CDR3 DNA follows: TGTGCCAGCAGGAGAACGACCGGGACTAGCGGACGATTGGGGGAAAATGAGCAGTTCTTC.

CDR3 DNA sequence: TGCGCCAGCAGCCGAAGTCCGGGACAGGGAGTCAATGAGCAGTTCTTC. Protein product: CASSRSPGQGVNEQFF. This chain uses TRBV4-1 with TRBJ2-1; TRBD1 matches at 9 bases. In germline, CDR1 is MGHRA, CDR2 YSYEKL. V lost 4 bases and J lost 6; bases outside the gene matches: 10. This CDR3 is 16 amino acids long.

The chain uses TRBV5-6 and TRBJ2-2; TRBD2 is a possible D gene (6 bases). CDR3 length: 16 residues. The V end was cut by 4 bases, the J end by 5 bases, with 18 bases between. Germline CDR1 reads SGHDT; CDR2 reads YYEEEE. The CDR3 loop reads CASSPGGGTLTGELFF. CDR3 coding DNA: TGTGCCAGCAGCCCGGGCGGAGGGACTCTAACCGGGGAGCTGTTTTTT.

V usage is TRBV27 and J usage is TRBJ1-2, with 9 nucleotides matching TRBD1. This CDR3 region has 14 residues. CDR1 and CDR2 from the germline V gene are MNHEY and SMNVEV (reference sequence). The trim removed 2 bases at V and 8 bases at J, leaving 6 bases unmatched. CDR3 loop: CASSLGTGPGGYTF. The CDR3 nucleotides are TGTGCCAGCAGTTTAGGGACAGGGCCCGGGGGCTACACCTTC.